This TCR beta chain was sequenced during a study of blood T cell repertoires in COVID-19. Study as a whole: Acute-phase and convalescent COVID-19 samples originated in the United States, Italy and Spain. Sources were T cells, B-cell-depleted T cells, or PBMCs; the material itself was cDNA or gDNA.

Between the trimmed V and J ends, which lost 4 bases and 7 bases, there was a span of 16 bases. This CDR3 has 15 amino acids. Germline loops: CDR1 MNHEY, CDR2 SVGAGI. Per the authors' pipeline: Amplified reference gene primers provided the basis for estimating nucleated cell counts. The method was immunoSEQ multiplex PCR; TCRdb's version includes in-frame clones alone and lacks a portion of them. The V and J calls and clone size were taken over from that table, and D and trimming were inferred from the DNA. The table has about 50,000 clones, 80% to 90% seen once. This TCR was sampled from a human donor in a cohort sampled during active COVID-19. The sequencing sample was made of peripheral blood. J is TRBJ1-4 and V is TRBV6-5, with a possible D match to TRBD1 (5 bases). CDR3 in amino acids: CASSSRQGRSEKLFF. CDR3 bases: TGTGCCAGCAGTTCCCGGCAGGGTCGGAGTGAAAAACTGTTTTTT.